This T cell receptor (beta chain) was obtained from a study of radiotherapy plus CTLA-4 blockade in lung cancer. For the study at large: More than 15% of enrolled patients responded objectively, and 31% had disease control. General study findings and limits: Response, reportedly, was best predicted by interferon-beta along with early blood T cell clone dynamics. Subsequent to radiotherapy plus ipilimumab, tumor-derived TCR clones underwent expansion in blood.

The protocol was immunoSEQ multiplex PCR, while the TCRdb copy is restricted to in-frame clones and leaves out a portion. The repertoire consists of roughly 44,000 clones, with around nine tenths occurring once and the leading ten covering 6% to 8%. The length of the CDR3 is 14 residues. V lost 7 bases, J lost 5 bases, and 10 bases stayed unmatched. Germline CDR1 reads SGHTA; CDR2 reads FQGNSA. Ipilimumab-mediated CTLA-4 blockade plus focal radiation was given to patients having chemo-refractory metastatic non-small-cell lung cancer. For this clone: Its specificity is unknown.

The receptor was derived from a human donor with non-small cell lung cancer whose response to radiotherapy plus ipilimumab could not be evaluated. This chain joins TRBV7-2 and TRBJ2-7; 8 bases line up with TRBD2. The sequencing here drew on peripheral blood, taken from a patient treated with radiotherapy plus ipilimumab. CDR3 sequence reads: CASIPGLGVNEQYF. The CDR3, as DNA: TGTGCCAGCATCCCGGGACTAGGCGTCAACGAGCAGTACTTC. Full variable domain (outside the CDR3, taken from reference TRBV7-2 and TRBJ2-7): GAGVSQSPSNKVTEKGKDVELRCDPISGHTALYWYRQSLGQGLEFLIYFQGNSAPDKSGLPSDRFSAERTGGSVSTLTIQRTQQEDSAVYLCASIPGLGVNEQYFGPGTRLTVT.